A single T cell receptor (beta chain) is shown here with its context. This clone was recorded only once. Its cognate antigen has yet to be identified. No DNA is shown, since the ends of the CDR3 on it are uncertain; the CDR3 is the one TCRdb lists. The entry originates in a study of shared clonotypes between healthy human individuals (TCRdb year 2020). Concerning the study at large: A few men and two women, aged 18 to 49 years, made up the cohort. For each donor, three plates each were used for CD4 naive and CD4 memory, two plates were used for CD8 naive, and one plate was used for CD8 memory. Blood TCR repertoires of about five healthy adults were deeply sequenced to estimate repertoire size and the extent of clonotype sharing between individuals. Different laboratories and diverse techniques were used to prepare libraries and sequence TCR repertoires, to increase sequencing depth and limit assay-specific biases. Between about 0.8 and 9.5 billion PBMCs per donor were obtained by leukapheresis. The investigation overall reported the following: Based on pairwise subsampling, the degree of clonotype sharing among donors was expected to be affected by sequencing depth. When four donors were compared, the shared fraction of clonotypes was roughly 5% for naive CD4, approximately 3.5% for naive CD8, more than 2% for memory CD4, and around 0.37% for memory CD8. Incomplete sequencing was indicated by rarefaction of sorted-subset datasets, despite the large sequencing depth. Sampling was restricted to blood, and TCR repertoires in tissues likely differ from the TCR repertoires found in blood. Higher generation probabilities were observed for clonotypes shared by all four sorted-subset donors than for non-shared clonotypes. Naive subsets generally had larger estimated clonotype richness than memory subsets did. The genetic and exposure-history diversity represented was limited by the small number of donors.

Using the deep immunoSEQ assay, multiplex PCR amplified TCR CDR3 regions from genomic DNA. Genomic DNA extracted from each cell subset was distributed evenly over all wells of several immunoSEQ 96-well plates, and each plate served as one replicate. For sorted subsets, each replicate PCR was loaded with about 0.2 ug genomic DNA, equivalent to approximately 27,000 T cell genomes. Purified libraries were measured with a Qubit 3.0 fluorometer, size-checked on a Bioanalyzer 2100, and measured again with the KAPA Library Quantification kit. Every immunoSEQ 96-well plate was sequenced on a dedicated single-read 150-cycle Illumina NextSeq 550 flow cell. In the authors' own workflow: Because the immunoSEQ output held only junctional sequences and lacked quality scores, the filtering could not match the filtering applied to full-length reads. Sequences were annotated with PyIR, a Python wrapper for IgBLAST v1.9, and V/J genes and CDR3 were assigned using IMGT germline references. Reads with weak V/J assignments (E-value above 1e-6), missing CDR3, stop codons, out-of-frame junctions, or ambiguous translated residues were removed. V3J clonotypes were defined as sequences sharing an identical inferred V gene, J gene, and CDR3 amino acid sequence. The percentage overlap between two repertoires was calculated by dividing the number of shared unique clonotypes by the size of the smaller repertoire. Repertoire richness was assessed with RTK rarefaction, the Chao1 estimator, and Recon v2.1 estimates of unobserved clonotypes. Generation probabilities were computed with OLGA for all TCRbeta clonotypes obtained by the gDNA method from several donors. TCRdb's version of the immuneACCESS table is confined to in-frame rearrangements and falls short of the full clone set. An unresolved V gene accounts for under half of the shortfall where checked; the remainder is of unknown origin. From that table come the V and J calls and clone size; the DNA was used to work out D and trimming. The sample table contains some 2.4 million clones; only one count was recorded for roughly 93% of them. 0.35% to 0.45% of the sample is in the top ten clones.

Donors were healthy HIV-negative adults with no recently reported acute infections or vaccinations. Every donor was a Caucasian adult living in Nashville, Tennessee, USA. CD4+ T cells were enriched by magnetic negative selection; naive cells were then positively selected on CD45RA, and the negative fraction formed the memory subset. After blood collection by leukapheresis, PBMCs were isolated using Ficoll-Histopaque density gradient centrifugation and then cryopreserved in the vapor phase of liquid nitrogen. Analytical flow cytometry was used to check the purity and quantity of every magnetically sorted T cell population. Genomic DNA was isolated from every sorted fraction and measured by UV absorbance on a Nanodrop 2000c. This TCR was recovered from a young man in good health. Some clones in this sample may be carry-over from other donors' samples. Sequenced input: naive CD4+ T cells from PBMCs. The sample's cell subset or site label, in plain terms: CD45RA+ positively selected.

The CDR3 reads CASSSSRSSSYEQYF. Recombination linked TRBV6-6 to TRBJ2-7; the table's D gene call, TRBD2, was not cross checked with the DNA. CDR3 length: 15 amino acids, cysteine to phenylalanine. CDR1 and CDR2 were assigned from the germline V gene (reference sequence) as MNHNY and SVGAGI.